This record concerns one TCR beta chain sequence. TCRdb redid the calling of the RT-PCR reads with MiXCR, one entry per CDR3 protein. The sample records about 540,000 distinct CDR3 sequences, 20% to 25% being singletons. CDR1 and CDR2 from the germline V gene are SQVTM and ANQGSEA. The length of the CDR3 is 12 residues. This entry belongs to a study of response to subunit inactivated influenza vaccine. These data were likewise used in another study, on T cells expressing NK-cell markers. From that paper: 5'RACE template switching built TCR beta cDNA with unique molecular identifiers. Underlying the TCR beta repertoires were sorted CD3+CD56+NKG2C+, CD3+CD56+NKG2C- and CD3+CD56-NKG2C+ T cells. Just one sequenced donor of eight was HCMV-seronegative, while seven were seropositive. In several experiments, sorting was confined to alpha-beta TCR T cells through use of an anti-gamma-delta TCR antibody. The CD3+CD56-NKG2C+ fraction of a handful of donors was likewise dominated by these clonotypes.

The V and J genes are TRBV29-1 and TRBJ2-1; 10 positions agree with TRBD2. This material consisted of CD4+ T cells sorted from PBMCs, taken roughly 12 days after vaccination. This sequence was found in a man aged 50-60 years who received an inactivated influenza vaccine. CDR3 in amino acids: CSTGLARNEQFF. The CDR3 bases are TGCAGTACGGGACTAGCGCGCAATGAGCAGTTCTTC.